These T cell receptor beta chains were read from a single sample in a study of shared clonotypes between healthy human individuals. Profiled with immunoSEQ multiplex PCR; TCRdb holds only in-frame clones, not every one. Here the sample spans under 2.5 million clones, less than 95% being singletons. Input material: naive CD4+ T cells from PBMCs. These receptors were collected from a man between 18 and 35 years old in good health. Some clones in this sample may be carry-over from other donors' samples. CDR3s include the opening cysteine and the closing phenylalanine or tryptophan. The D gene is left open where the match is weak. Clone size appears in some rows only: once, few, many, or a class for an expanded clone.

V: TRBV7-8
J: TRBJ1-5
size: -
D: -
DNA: TGTGCCAGCAGCTCGTTCCGGGCCGTCGACGGTCAGCCCCAGCATTTT
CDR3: CASSSFRAVDGQPQHF

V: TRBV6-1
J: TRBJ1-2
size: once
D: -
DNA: TGTGCCAGCAGTGGGTCGGGACCTGGCTACACCTTC
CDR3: CASSGSGPGYTF

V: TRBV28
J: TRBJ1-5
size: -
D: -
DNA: TGTGCCAGCAGTTTGTCCTCCCCGGGCAATCAGCCCCAGCATTTT
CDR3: CASSLSSPGNQPQHF

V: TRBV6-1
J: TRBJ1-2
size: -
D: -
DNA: TGTGCCAGCAGTGAATTGGGGTCCTTGGGAGGTGGCTACACCTTC
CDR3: CASSELGSLGGGYTF

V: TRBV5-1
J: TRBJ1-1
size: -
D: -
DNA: TGCGCCAGCAGCTCCTCTTGGAGTGGCACTGAAGCTTTCTTT
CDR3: CASSSSWSGTEAFF

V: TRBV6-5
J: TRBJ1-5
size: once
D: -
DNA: TGTGCCAGCAGGACACCGAATCAGCCCCAGCATTTT
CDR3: CASRTPNQPQHF

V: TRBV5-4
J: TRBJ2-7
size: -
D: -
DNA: TGTGCCAGCAGCTCAGCGACCCGCACCCACGAGCAGTACTTC
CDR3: CASSSATRTHEQYF

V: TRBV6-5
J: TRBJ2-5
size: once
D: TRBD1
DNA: TGTGCCAGCAGTGAGTACAGGGGGCGAGAGACCCAGTACTTC
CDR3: CASSEYRGRETQYF

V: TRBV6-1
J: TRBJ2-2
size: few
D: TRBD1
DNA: TGTGCCAGCCGTGTTCAGGGGGCGCAGACCGGGGAGCTGTTTTTT
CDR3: CASRVQGAQTGELFF

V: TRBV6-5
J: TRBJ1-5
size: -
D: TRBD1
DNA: TGTGCCAGCAGTTACTCAAACAGGGGCGGTCAGCCCCAGCATTTT
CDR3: CASSYSNRGGQPQHF

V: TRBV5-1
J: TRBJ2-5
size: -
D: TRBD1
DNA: TGCGCCAGCAGCACTGGGACAGGGGGCAAAGAGACCCAGTACTTC
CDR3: CASSTGTGGKETQYF

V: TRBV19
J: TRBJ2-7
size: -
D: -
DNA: TGTGCCAGTAGTATAGGCAGGGGCCTCACCTACGAGCAGTACTTC
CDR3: CASSIGRGLTYEQYF

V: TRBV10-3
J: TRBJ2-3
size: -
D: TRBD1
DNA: TGTGCCATCAGTGGAGGACAGGCTGCTAGCACAGATACGCAGTATTTT
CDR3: CAISGGQAASTDTQYF

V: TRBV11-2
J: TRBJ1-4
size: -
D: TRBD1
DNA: TGTGCCAGCAGCACAAGAGGGACAGCCCTGAATCCTGAAAAACTGTTTTTT
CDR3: CASSTRGTALNPEKLFF

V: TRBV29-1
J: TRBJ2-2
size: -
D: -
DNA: TGCAGCGCTCAACGCGTTTGGACCGGGGAGCTGTTTTTT
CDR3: CSAQRVWTGELFF

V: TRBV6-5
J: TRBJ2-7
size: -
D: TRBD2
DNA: TGTGCCAGCACTCGGGGGGGATCCTACGAGCAGTACTTC
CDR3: CASTRGGSYEQYF

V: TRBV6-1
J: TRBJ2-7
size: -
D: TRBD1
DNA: TGTGCCAGCAGTCCCGGGACAGACGCCACGCAGTACTTC
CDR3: CASSPGTDATQYF

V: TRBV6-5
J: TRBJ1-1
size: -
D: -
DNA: TGTGCCAGCACCGAAGGGACCGAAGCTTTCTTT
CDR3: CASTEGTEAFF

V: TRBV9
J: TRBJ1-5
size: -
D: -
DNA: TGTGCCAGCAGCGATCGGAAGCCCCAGCATTTT
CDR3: CASSDRKPQHF

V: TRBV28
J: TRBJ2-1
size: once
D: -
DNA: TGTGCCAGCAGCTTGGTAAGGGCGGAGGGGTACAATGAGCAGTTCTTC
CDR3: CASSLVRAEGYNEQFF

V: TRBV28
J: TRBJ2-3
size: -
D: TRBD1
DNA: TGTGCCAGCAGTGCATCGGGACAGAGCACAGATACGCAGTATTTT
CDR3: CASSASGQSTDTQYF

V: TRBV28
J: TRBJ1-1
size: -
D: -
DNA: TGTGCCAGCAGTTTTTTAGTCACAGTGAACAGACCGATGAACACTGAAGCTTTCTTT
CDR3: CASSFLVTVNRPMNTEAFF

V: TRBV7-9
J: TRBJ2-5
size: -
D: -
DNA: TGTGCCAGCAGCTTAAACCTAGCTCTCCAAGAGACCCAGTACTTC
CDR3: CASSLNLALQETQYF

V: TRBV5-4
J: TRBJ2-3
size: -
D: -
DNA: TGTGCCAGCAGCCCGACAGGGACTAGCACAGATACGCAGTATTTT
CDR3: CASSPTGTSTDTQYF

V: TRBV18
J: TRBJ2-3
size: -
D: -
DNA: TGTGCCAGCTCACAGGGGCCAGGGTTGATAGATACGCAGTATTTT
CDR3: CASSQGPGLIDTQYF

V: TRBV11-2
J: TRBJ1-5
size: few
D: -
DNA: TGTGCCAGCAGCCAGGGATGGAGCAATCAGCCCCAGCATTTT
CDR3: CASSQGWSNQPQHF

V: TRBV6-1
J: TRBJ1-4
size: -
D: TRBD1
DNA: TGTGCCAGCAGTCTGGGGACAGGAATGGAAAAACTGTTTTTT
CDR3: CASSLGTGMEKLFF

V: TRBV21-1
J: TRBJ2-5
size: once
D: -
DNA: TGTGCCAGCAGCAAAGCGCTAATTGGCTTGGAGACCCAGTACTTC
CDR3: CASSKALIGLETQYF

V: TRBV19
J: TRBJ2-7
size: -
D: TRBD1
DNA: TGTGCCAGTAGTACGAAACAGGGGAGCTCCTACGAGCAGTACTTC
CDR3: CASSTKQGSSYEQYF

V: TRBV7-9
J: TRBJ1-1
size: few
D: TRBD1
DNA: TGTGCCAGCAGCTTAGTGGGACAGGGTGAAGCTTTCTTT
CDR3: CASSLVGQGEAFF

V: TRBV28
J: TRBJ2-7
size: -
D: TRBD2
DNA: TGTGCCAGCAGCCCTACTAGCGGGAGTAGGGGCGAGCAGTACTTC
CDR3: CASSPTSGSRGEQYF

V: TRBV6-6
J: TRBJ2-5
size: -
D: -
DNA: TGTGCCAGCAGTTACCCCCCCGGGCTAGGGAAAGAGACCCAGTACTTC
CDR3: CASSYPPGLGKETQYF

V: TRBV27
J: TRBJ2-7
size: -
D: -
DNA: TGTGCCAGCAGTTTTGTCCAAGGGCCCTACGAGCAGTACTTC
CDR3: CASSFVQGPYEQYF

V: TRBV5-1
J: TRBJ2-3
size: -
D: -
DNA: TGCGCCAGCAGCCGGAGGACAGATCGAACAGATACGCAGTATTTT
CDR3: CASSRRTDRTDTQYF

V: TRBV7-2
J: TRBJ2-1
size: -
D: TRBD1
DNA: TGTGCCAGCAGCTTATCGGGGACAGGGGGGATCGCGGAGCAGTTCTTC
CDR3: CASSLSGTGGIAEQFF

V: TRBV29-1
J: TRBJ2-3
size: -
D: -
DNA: TGCAGCGTTGGACGCTTAGTTACAGATACGCAGTATTTT
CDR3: CSVGRLVTDTQYF

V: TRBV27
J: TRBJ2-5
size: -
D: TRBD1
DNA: TGTGCCAGCAGTCGACATGGACAGGGGCCCTACCAAGAGACCCAGTACTTC
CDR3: CASSRHGQGPYQETQYF

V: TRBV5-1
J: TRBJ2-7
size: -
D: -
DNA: TGCGCCAGCAGCTTGGGGGGGGTGGAGGGGTCCTACGAGCAGTACTTC
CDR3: CASSLGGVEGSYEQYF

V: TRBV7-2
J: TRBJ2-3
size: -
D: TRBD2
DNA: TGTGCCAGCAGCCAGCGGTCTAGCGGACGCACAGATACGCAGTATTTT
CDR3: CASSQRSSGRTDTQYF

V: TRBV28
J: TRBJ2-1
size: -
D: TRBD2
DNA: TGTGCCAGCAGTTTATGGGGACTAGCTTCCACTTACAATGAGCAGTTCTTC
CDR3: CASSLWGLASTYNEQFF

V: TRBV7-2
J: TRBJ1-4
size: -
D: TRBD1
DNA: TGTGCCAGCAGCTTAGCGACAGGGGGCGTTGAAAAACTGTTTTTT
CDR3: CASSLATGGVEKLFF

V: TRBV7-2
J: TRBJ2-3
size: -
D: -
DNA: TGTGCCAGCAGCCCGAAAGATACGCAGTATTTT
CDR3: CASSPKDTQYF

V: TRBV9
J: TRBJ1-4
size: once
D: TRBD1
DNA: TGTGCCAGCAGCCGCCAGGGGGCTCTAACTAATGAAAAACTGTTTTTT
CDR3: CASSRQGALTNEKLFF

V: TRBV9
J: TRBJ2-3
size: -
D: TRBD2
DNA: TGTGCCAGCAGCGTAGATCCAGCGGGGGCAGATACGCAGTATTTT
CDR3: CASSVDPAGADTQYF

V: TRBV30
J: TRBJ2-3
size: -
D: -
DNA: TGTGCCTGGAGCCGAGGGGATACGCAGTATTTT
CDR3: CAWSRGDTQYF

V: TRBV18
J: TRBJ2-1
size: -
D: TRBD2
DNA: TGTGCCAGCTCTTCCACCTATAGCGGGAGAGGGAATGAGCAGTTCTTC
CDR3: CASSSTYSGRGNEQFF

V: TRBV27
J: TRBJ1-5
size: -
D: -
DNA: TGTGCCAGCAGTTTATTGGGGGGGTTTAGCAATCAGCCCCAGCATTTT
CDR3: CASSLLGGFSNQPQHF

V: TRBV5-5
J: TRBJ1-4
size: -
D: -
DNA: TGTGCCAGCAGCATGGGGGCAGCCCTTACTTCAACTAATGAAAAACTGTTTTTT
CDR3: CASSMGAALTSTNEKLFF

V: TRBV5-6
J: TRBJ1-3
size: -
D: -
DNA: TGTGCCAGCACCTCCGGGACACTTTCTGGAAACACCATATATTTT
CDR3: CASTSGTLSGNTIYF

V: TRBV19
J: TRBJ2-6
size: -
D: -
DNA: TGTGCCAGTAACCGCGATTCTGGGGCCAACGTCCTGACTTTC
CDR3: CASNRDSGANVLTF

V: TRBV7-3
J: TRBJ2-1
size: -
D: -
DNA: TGTGCCAGCAGCCCGTCACGAGCTTCCTACAATGAGCAGTTCTTC
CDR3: CASSPSRASYNEQFF

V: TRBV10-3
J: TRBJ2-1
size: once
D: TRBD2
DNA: TGTGCCATCAGTGTTAGCGGGAATGAGCAGTTCTTC
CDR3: CAISVSGNEQFF

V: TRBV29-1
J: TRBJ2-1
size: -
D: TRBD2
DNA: TGCAGCGTTGTGGGGGGGAGCTCCTACAATGAGCAGTTCTTC
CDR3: CSVVGGSSYNEQFF

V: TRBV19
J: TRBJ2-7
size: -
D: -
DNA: TGTGCCAGTAAACCGGGGGCAATCCTTGGTGGGGCCTACGAGCAGTACTTC
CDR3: CASKPGAILGGAYEQYF

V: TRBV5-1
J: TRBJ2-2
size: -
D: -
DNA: TGCGCCAGCAGCTTGGTAATTAACACCGGGGAGCTGTTTTTT
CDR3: CASSLVINTGELFF

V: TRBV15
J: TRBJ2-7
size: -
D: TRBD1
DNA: TGTGCCACCAGCAGAGGCGGGACAGGGCCCTACGAGCAGTACTTC
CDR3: CATSRGGTGPYEQYF

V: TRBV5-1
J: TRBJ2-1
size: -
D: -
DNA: TGCGCCAGCAGCTTGGAGGTCACCAATGAGCAGTTCTTC
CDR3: CASSLEVTNEQFF

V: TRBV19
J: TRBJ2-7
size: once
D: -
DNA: TGTGCCAGTAGTAACGGGGACGAGCAGTACTTC
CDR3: CASSNGDEQYF

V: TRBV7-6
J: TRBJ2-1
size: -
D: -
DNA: TGTGCCAGCAGCAAAGCAGGCTTTCGGCAGTTCTTC
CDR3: CASSKAGFRQFF